What follows is one T cell receptor beta chain and its context. The sample belongs to a study of follicular helper T cells after annual influenza vaccination. The CDR3 extends over 17 amino acids. Germline V gene data show CDR1 as SGHNT and CDR2 as YYREEE (reference sequence). Trimming took 0 bases from V and 1 from J; bases not matched to a gene: 3. Time point meaning: 2014-2015 season, pre-vaccination. Sorted blood CD4 subsets were sequenced before and after adults received seasonal inactivated influenza vaccine. ICOS+CD38+ and ICOS-CD38- fractions were sorted from non-naive CD4+CXCR5+PD-1+ cells. Survey level resolution was used for TCRB sequencing. Sequencing was performed with immunoSEQ multiplex PCR; in TCRdb, only in-frame clones are kept and a portion is missing. The sample yields about 27,000 clones, approximately 80% seen once.

The receptor was isolated from an adult who received the influenza vaccine. The material was CXCR5+ CD38- circulating T follicular helper cells from blood, obtained on the day of influenza vaccination. As to subset: circulating Tfh, non-naive CD4+CXCR5+PD-1+ (ICOS+CD38+ or ICOS-CD38-). The rearrangement joins TRBV5-4 to TRBJ2-5, with 13 nucleotides matching TRBD2. The CDR3: CASSLGGLAGAQETQYF. The CDR3 DNA is TGTGCCAGCAGCTTGGGCGGACTAGCGGGGGCCCAAGAGACCCAGTACTTC.